The 26 T cell receptor beta chains listed next were all sequenced from one sample in a study of blood T cell repertoires in COVID-19. The assay was immunoSEQ multiplex PCR, and TCRdb's table has in-frame clones only and misses some. Of 110,000 to 150,000 clones in the sample, about 80% are singletons; the top ten hold around 3.4%. Sequencing was carried out using peripheral blood. These TCRs come from a man aged 70 or older who had recovered from COVID-19.

This clone was detected many times. This chain uses TRBV2 with TRBJ2-5; 10 nucleotides agree with TRBD1. The CDR3 extends over 15 amino acids. Trimming took 3 bases from V and 0 from J; bases not matched to a gene: 1. From germline, CDR1 is SNHLY and CDR2 FYNNEI. The CDR3 is CASSEDRGYQETQYF. The CDR3 DNA reads TGTGCCAGCAGTGAGGACAGGGGGTACCAAGAGACCCAGTACTTC.

V usage is TRBV4-1 and J usage is TRBJ2-1; D may be TRBD1 (5 bases). Trimming removed 1 base from V and 7 bases from J, with 11 bases in between. Germline assignment: CDR1 MGHRA and CDR2 YSYEKL. There are 14 residues in the CDR3. The CDR3 nucleotides are TGCGCCAGCAGCCAAGGGGGCCAGAGGAATGAGCAGTTCTTC. This gives the protein CASSQGGQRNEQFF.

V usage is TRBV9 and J usage is TRBJ2-5, with TRBD2 identical over 11 bases. V lost 4 bases and J lost 3; bases outside the gene matches: 5. Germline loops: CDR1 SGDLS, CDR2 YYNGEE. This CDR3 comprises 15 residues. The CDR3 loop reads CASSPGTSGEETQYF. CDR3 in DNA: TGTGCCAGCAGCCCCGGGACTAGCGGAGAAGAGACCCAGTACTTC.

This chain connects TRBV18 to TRBJ1-2; D is undetermined. Trimming pared 3 bases from V and 4 bases from J, leaving 18 bases between. Germline V gives CDR1 KGHSH, CDR2 LQKENI. The CDR3 runs 16 residues. CDR3 amino acids: CASSPGVSGPAYGYTF. DNA for the CDR3: TGTGCCAGCTCACCCGGAGTGAGCGGACCTGCCTATGGCTACACCTTC.

The gene calls are TRBV13 and TRBJ2-1; maybe TRBD1 (6 bases). The CDR3 runs 23 residues. Germline lookup yields CDR1 PRHDT and CDR2 FYEKMQ (reference sequence). The V gene lost 2 bases and the J gene lost 0 bases, with 32 bases spanning the gap. The CDR3 sequence: CASSLTSRVRGIGEPSSYNEQFF. The CDR3 DNA reads as TGTGCCAGCAGCTTAACCTCCAGGGTCAGGGGTATCGGCGAGCCAAGCTCCTACAATGAGCAGTTCTTC.

The V gene is TRBV7-9, the J gene TRBJ1-1, with D possibly matching TRBD1 (5 bases). Germline-derived CDR1 and CDR2 are SEHNR and FQNEAQ (reference sequence). The CDR3 sequence is 13 residues long. V lost 5 bases and J lost 5, with 12 bases in between. CDR3 bases: TGTGCCAGCAGCCACGGAGGGGAAACTGAAGCTTTCTTT. Its translation is CASSHGGETEAFF. The full variable domain, with the rest looked up from reference TRBV7-9 and TRBJ1-1, is DTGVSQNPRHKITKRGQNVTFRCDPISEHNRLYWYRQTLGQGPEFLTYFQNEAQLEKSRLLSDRFSAERPKGSFSTLEIQRTEQGDSAMYLCASSHGGETEAFFGQGTRLTVV.

The rearrangement links TRBV27 to TRBJ2-3; 11 nucleotides agree with TRBD2. V was clipped by 2 bases and J by 3 bases; unmatched bases: 4. CDR3 length: 16 amino acids. Germline lookup yields CDR1 MNHEY and CDR2 SMNVEV (reference sequence). The CDR3 bases are TGTGCCAGCAGTTTAATGGGACTAGCGGAAACAGATACGCAGTATTTT. Protein: CASSLMGLAETDTQYF.

This chain connects TRBV9 to TRBJ2-2; no firm D call. Trimming stripped 2 bases from V and 4 bases from J, with 15 bases between. The CDR3 loop spans 16 amino acids. Germline values: CDR1 SGDLS, CDR2 YYNGEE. The chain's CDR3 is CASSVTIPSGTGELFF. For the CDR3, the DNA is TGTGCCAGCAGCGTCACTATCCCATCGGGCACCGGGGAGCTGTTTTTT. Combining the CDR3 with reference TRBV9 and TRBJ2-2 gives the whole variable domain DSGVTQTPKHLITATGQRVTLRCSPRSGDLSVYWYQQSLDQGLQFLIQYYNGEERAKGNILERFSAQQFPDLHSELNLSSLELGDSALYFCASSVTIPSGTGELFFGEGSRLTVL.

The gene calls are TRBV12-5 and TRBJ2-3; D is perhaps TRBD2 (5 bases). CDR1 and CDR2 from the germline V gene are LGHNT and FRNRAP. The CDR3 has 13 residues. The V end was cut by 7 bases, the J end by 4 bases, with 12 bases between. The CDR3 is CASVAAGPDTQYF. The CDR3 DNA sequence: TGTGCTAGTGTAGCCGCGGGTCCAGATACGCAGTATTTT.

This clone has a single count. The rearrangement links TRBV9 to TRBJ2-2; D gene unclear. The V gene's germline CDR1 is SGDLS and CDR2 YYNGEE. The CDR3 is 16 residues long. The germline V and J ends were trimmed by 2 bases and 0 bases, with 11 bases remaining between them. CDR3 amino acids: CASSVTGSANTGELFF. The DNA for the CDR3 is TGTGCCAGCAGCGTTACGGGTAGTGCGAACACCGGGGAGCTGTTTTTT.

This chain uses TRBV27 with TRBJ2-5; 9 nucleotides align to TRBD2. The CDR3 consists of 15 residues. The junction had 4 bases not matched to a gene; V was cut back by 4 bases and J by 1 base. Germline CDR1 and CDR2: MNHEY and SMNVEV (reference sequence). Written as DNA, the CDR3 is TGTGCCAGCAGTTCTGGTAGCGGGGGCCAAGAGACCCAGTACTTC. This codes for CASSSGSGGQETQYF.

The rearrangement links TRBV19 to TRBJ2-6; D call uncertain. The germline CDR1 and CDR2 sequences are LNHDA and SQIVND (reference sequence). The V gene lost 8 bases and the J gene lost 0 bases, with 8 bases spanning the gap. This CDR3 has 14 residues. In nucleotides, the CDR3 is TGTGCCAGTTGTACCGGCTCTGGGGCCAACGTCCTGACTTTC. It yields the protein CASCTGSGANVLTF. Full variable domain (remainder filled in from reference TRBV19 and TRBJ2-6): DGGITQSPKYLFRKEGQNVTLSCEQNLNHDAMYWYRQDPGQGLRLIYYSQIVNDFQKGDIAEGYSVSREKKESFPLTVTSAQKNPTAFYLCASCTGSGANVLTFGAGSRLTVL.

The V call is TRBV24-1, the J call TRBJ2-7; 9 nucleotides agree with TRBD2. The CDR3 totals 17 residues. With 9 bases clipped from V and 1 base from J, the junction kept 15 bases outside the gene matches. Germline V lookup: CDR1 KGHDR, CDR2 SFDVKD. CDR3 coding DNA: TGTGCCACCGTCCGGGACGGAAGGACTAGCGTTTCCTACGAGCAGTACTTC. This gives the protein CATVRDGRTSVSYEQYF.

The V call is TRBV24-1, the J call TRBJ2-1; D is possibly TRBD1 (5 bases). Trimming took off 1 base at V and 5 bases at J, with 14 bases between the two ends. The length of the CDR3 is 16 residues. Germline V gene lookup returns CDR1 KGHDR and CDR2 SFDVKD. For the CDR3, the DNA is TGTGCCACCAGTGATTTTAGAGACAGCGTGAACAATGAGCAGTTCTTC. Translation: CATSDFRDSVNNEQFF.

This clone was counted between two and nine times. The CDR3 region has the DNA TGCAGTGCTAGTGGAGGGGGGGATCACTATGGCTACACCTTC. It yields the protein CSASGGGDHYGYTF. This chain links TRBV20-1 with TRBJ1-2; D possibly corresponds to TRBD1 (6 bases). The ends were cut back, 3 bases at V and 3 bases at J, with 14 bases in the middle. The CDR3 has 14 amino acids. In germline, CDR1 is DFQATT, CDR2 SNEGSKA (reference sequence).

This chain uses TRBV3-1 (or the pseudogene TRBV3-2) with TRBJ2-5, with TRBD2 matching over 12 bases. The CDR3 is made up of 14 amino acids. J was trimmed by 4 bases and V by 4 bases; bases with no gene match: 1. Germline CDR1 is LGHDT and CDR2 is YNNKEL (reference sequence). The CDR3 coding sequence is TGTGCCAGCAGCCGGGGACTAGCGGGAGAGACCCAGTACTTC. Its protein is CASSRGLAGETQYF.

The gene calls are TRBV2 and TRBJ2-1; D unclear. From germline, CDR1 is SNHLY and CDR2 FYNNEI. V dropped 2 bases and J dropped 4 bases, with 12 bases sitting between them. The CDR3 loop spans 15 amino acids. CDR3 DNA sequence: TGTGCCAGCAGTGAACCACCCTATTCTTACAATGAGCAGTTCTTC. Its translation: CASSEPPYSYNEQFF.

The chain has TRBV3-1 (or the pseudogene TRBV3-2) and TRBJ1-1; TRBD1 is a possible D gene (5 bases). Germline CDR1 reads LGHDT; CDR2 reads YNNKEL (reference sequence). Trimming pared 4 bases from V and 1 base from J, leaving 7 bases between. CDR3 length: 13 residues. The CDR3 sequence: CASSPGQNTEAFF. DNA of the CDR3: TGTGCCAGCAGCCCCGGACAGAACACTGAAGCTTTCTTT.

V usage is TRBV16 and J usage is TRBJ1-2; 8 bases fit TRBD1. Germline CDR1 KGHSY, CDR2 FQNENV. The CDR3 extends over 15 amino acids. The J segment lost 6 bases and the V segment lost 2 bases, leaving 8 bases of the junction unmatched. The CDR3 DNA follows: TGTGCCAGCAGCCAACTAACGACAGGGGCGAATGGCTACACCTTC. Protein product: CASSQLTTGANGYTF.

The chain combines TRBV14 with TRBJ1-1; D gene unclear. V was trimmed by 1 base and J by 1 base, leaving 7 bases between them. Germline CDR1 reads SGHDN; CDR2 reads FVKESK. There are 14 residues in the CDR3. The CDR3 is CASSQAYRNTEAFF. The DNA for the CDR3 is TGTGCCAGCAGCCAAGCCTACAGGAACACTGAAGCTTTCTTT.

This clone was picked up one time. Here the CDR3 DNA reads TGTGCCAGCAGCTTAGGGGCCAGGGGTGCAGGCACTGAAGCTTTCTTT. Amino acids: CASSLGARGAGTEAFF. The chain links TRBV11-2 to TRBJ1-1, with D tentatively TRBD1 (6 bases). The CDR3 extends over 16 amino acids. The V gene lost 1 base and the J gene lost 4 bases, with 16 bases spanning the gap. Germline V gene sequence: CDR1 SGHAT, CDR2 FQNNGV.

V and J are TRBV7-9 and TRBJ2-7, with D perhaps TRBD1 (6 bases). V gave up 3 bases and J gave up 4 bases, with 10 bases separating them. Looked up from germline, CDR1 is SEHNR and CDR2 is FQNEAQ (reference sequence). The CDR3 is 13 amino acids. For the CDR3, the DNA is TGTGCCAGCAGCTTGTCAGGGGCGTACGAGCAGTACTTC. It codes for CASSLSGAYEQYF. Variable domain in full (rest from reference TRBV7-9 and TRBJ2-7): DTGVSQNPRHKITKRGQNVTFRCDPISEHNRLYWYRQTLGQGPEFLTYFQNEAQLEKSRLLSDRFSAERPKGSFSTLEIQRTEQGDSAMYLCASSLSGAYEQYFGPGTRLTVT.

The rearrangement links TRBV19 to TRBJ2-7; D is possibly TRBD1 (6 bases). With 5 bases removed from V and 5 bases from J, the gap between germline ends came to 13 bases. CDR1 is LNHDA and CDR2 is SQIVND in the germline V gene (reference sequence). This CDR3 spans 13 amino acids. DNA for the CDR3: TGTGCCAGTAGTCAGGACAGCTTTAACGAGCAGTACTTC. Translated, it gives CASSQDSFNEQYF.

The chain combines TRBV6-5 with TRBJ2-5; D call uncertain. Germline-derived CDR1 and CDR2 are MNHEY and SVGAGI. V was pared by 1 base and J by 5 bases, with 11 bases between. The CDR3 is made up of 14 amino acids. The CDR3 DNA reads TGTGCCAGCAGTTACTTGCGCATCCGGGAGACCCAGTACTTC. It yields the protein CASSYLRIRETQYF.

This clone came up once. The CDR3 DNA sequence: TGTGCCAGCAGCATAAGACTAGCGGGAGAGCTTCCGGACACCGGGGAGCTGTTTTTT. Its translation: CASSIRLAGELPDTGELFF. The chain employs TRBV7-8 and TRBJ2-2, with 12 bases that match TRBD2. J was trimmed by 3 bases and V by 5 bases; bases with no gene match: 13. The CDR3 length is 19 residues. Per germline, CDR1 SGHVS and CDR2 FQNEAQ.

This clone was counted once. The chain links TRBV10-2 to TRBJ1-3; TRBD1 matches at 9 bases. The CDR3 extends over 15 amino acids. Germline assignment: CDR1 WSHSY and CDR2 SAAADI. V was clipped by 6 bases and J by 0 bases; unmatched bases: 3. CDR3 residues: CASRGDRASGNTIYF. The DNA for the CDR3 is TGCGCCAGCAGGGGGGACAGGGCCTCTGGAAACACCATATATTTT.